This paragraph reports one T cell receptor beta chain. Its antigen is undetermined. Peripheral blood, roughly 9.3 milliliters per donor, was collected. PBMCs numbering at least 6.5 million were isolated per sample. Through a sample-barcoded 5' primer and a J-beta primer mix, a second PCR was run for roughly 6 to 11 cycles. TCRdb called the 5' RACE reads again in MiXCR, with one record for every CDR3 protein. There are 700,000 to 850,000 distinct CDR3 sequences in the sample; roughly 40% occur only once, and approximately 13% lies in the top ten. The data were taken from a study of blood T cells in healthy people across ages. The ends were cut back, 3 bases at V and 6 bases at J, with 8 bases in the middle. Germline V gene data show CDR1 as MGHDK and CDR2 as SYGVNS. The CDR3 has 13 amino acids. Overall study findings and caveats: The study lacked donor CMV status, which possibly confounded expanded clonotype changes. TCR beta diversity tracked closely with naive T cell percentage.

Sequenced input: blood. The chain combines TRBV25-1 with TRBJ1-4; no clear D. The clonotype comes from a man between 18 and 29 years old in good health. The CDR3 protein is CASSDPGYEKLFF. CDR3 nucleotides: TGTGCCAGCAGTGATCCCGGTTATGAAAAACTGTTTTTT.